This T cell receptor (beta chain) was recorded in a study of low-dose radiotherapy and immunotherapy resistance in tumors. About the research overall: Doses delivered to Cohort 2 were 1 Gy per fraction every two weeks, amounting to 13 Gy over 26 weeks.

This clonotype has only a few counts. V dropped 2 bases and J dropped 4; count of bases not matched to a gene: 5. The CDR3 loop spans 14 amino acids. The germline V gene encodes CDR1 SQVTM and CDR2 ANQGSEA. Eligible patients had advanced solid tumors lacking tumor-infiltrating lymphocytes. Alpha and beta chains were covered, as first-strand cDNA relied on TRAV- and TRBV-specific primers. Amplification of TCRs used a constant-region primer and V-primer adapter for approximately 18 PCR cycles. The mRNA which had been isolated was amplified by in vitro transcription. One entry per CDR3 protein, called by TCRdb with MiXCR from the reads. The sample yields about 10,000 distinct CDR3 sequences, 40% to 55% seen once.

The chain recombines TRBV29-1 with TRBJ2-7; 10 nucleotides agree with TRBD2. This TCR was sampled from a human donor with advanced metastatic prostate, ovarian, gallbladder or colorectal cancer (not recorded which). This table probably holds off-target reads from a library built for another chain. In DNA form, the CDR3 reads TGCAGCGTTGAACTAGCGGGAGTGGGGTACGAGCAGTACTTC. This translates into CSVELAGVGYEQYF.